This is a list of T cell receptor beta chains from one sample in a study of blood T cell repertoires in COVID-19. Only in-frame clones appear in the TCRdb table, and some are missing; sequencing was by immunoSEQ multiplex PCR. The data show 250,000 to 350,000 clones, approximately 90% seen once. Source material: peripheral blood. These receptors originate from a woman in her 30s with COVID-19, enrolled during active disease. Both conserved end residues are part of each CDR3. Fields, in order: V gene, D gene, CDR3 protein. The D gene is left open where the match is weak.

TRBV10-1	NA	CASSGTRNTGELFF
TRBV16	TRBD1	CASSQGRGGNQPQHF
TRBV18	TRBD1	CASSPPKDRGAFF
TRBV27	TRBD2	CASSSRLGLASNSYEQYF
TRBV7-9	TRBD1	CASSRPGQFIRGTNYGYTF
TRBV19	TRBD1	CASSSRDRDNQPQHF
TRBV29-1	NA	CSGSGRYTDTQYF
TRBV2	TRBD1	CASSGTGGNSPLHF
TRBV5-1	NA	CASSRITGENTEAFF
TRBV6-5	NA	CASNGLKSYEQYF
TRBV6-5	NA	CASGYKGGSNQPQHF
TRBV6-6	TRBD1	CASSSEGARVAFF
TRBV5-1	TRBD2	CASSESGRWPYEQYF
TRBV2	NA	CASSLSRPISYNEQFF
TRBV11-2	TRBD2	CASTTTSGTGDTQYF
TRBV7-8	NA	CASSLTGHGDSNQPQHF
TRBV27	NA	CASSLTGIWVGAFF
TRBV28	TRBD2	CASRLAGNGNEQFF
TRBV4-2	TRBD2	CASSQVEVAGGSRGTQYF
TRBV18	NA	CASSPNTGINSGNTIYF
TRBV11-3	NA	CASSPITVFGTGVSYEQYF
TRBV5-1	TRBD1	CASSLGAGTGGARYGYTF
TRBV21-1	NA	CASSKPNRGRQGTF
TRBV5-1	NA	CASSTPSGHNSYEQYF
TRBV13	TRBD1	CASSGRTGGGGETQYF
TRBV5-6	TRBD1	CASSFQGAYEQYF
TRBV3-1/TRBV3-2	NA	CASSQRTGEAFF
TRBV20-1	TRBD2	CSASVLAGVGYEQYF
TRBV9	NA	CASSPTGSGVRGETQYF
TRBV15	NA	CATSYSEPELDTEAFF
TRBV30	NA	CAWSPGGHTIYF
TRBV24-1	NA	CATSRGDLMGNEQFF
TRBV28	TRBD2	CASSSTSPGREYF
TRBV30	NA	CAWSVGTLNTEAFF
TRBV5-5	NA	CASSSRPGEGGEKLFF
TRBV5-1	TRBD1	CASSPGTESNQPQHF
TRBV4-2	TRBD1	CASSQTGQGANYGYTF
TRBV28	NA	CASQQDSDFTDTQYF
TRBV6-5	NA	CASSTFQTPAEAFF
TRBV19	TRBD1	CASSFPGQGLTEAFF
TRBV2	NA	CASSRMGPVDTIYF
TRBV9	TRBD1	CASSYGTGVGSPLHF
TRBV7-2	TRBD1	CASSLTGTDQPQHF